The 5 T cell receptor beta chains presented below share a single source sample, sequenced in a study of lung T cells in sarcoidosis with Löfgren's syndrome. TCRdb passed the reads through MiXCR, listing each CDR3 protein once. Among more than 50,000 distinct CDR3 sequences listed, 21% were seen once. Sequenced: CD4+ T cells from PBMCs. These receptors were obtained from a human donor with sarcoidosis (Löfgren's syndrome or another form), or a control subject (not recorded which).

This clonotype was counted many times. The rearrangement links TRBV6-2 or TRBV6-3 to TRBJ2-5, with D uncertain. The germline CDR1 and CDR2 sequences are MNHEY and SVGEGT. With 6 bases removed from V and 9 bases from J, the gap between germline ends came to 11 bases. There are 11 residues in the CDR3. The CDR3 loop is CASSPSAAQYF. The DNA of the CDR3 is TGTGCCAGCAGCCCCTCCGCGGCCCAGTACTTC.

In the case of this clonotype: A read error is possible here, since a much larger clone lies one base away. V and J are TRBV10-3 and TRBJ2-1; tentatively, D is TRBD2 (5 bases). This CDR3 has 15 residues. From germline, CDR1 is ENHRY and CDR2 SYGVKD. CDR3 amino acids: CAVSDPGRVRNEQFF. DNA for the CDR3: TGTGCCGTCAGTGATCCGGGGAGAGTCCGGAATGAGCAGTTCTTC.

The rearrangement uses TRBV11-1 and TRBJ2-7, with D uncertain. Germline V gene sequence: CDR1 SGHAT, CDR2 FQDESV (reference sequence). The CDR3 length is 13 residues. V lost 5 bases and J lost 4, with 12 bases in between. The CDR3 DNA reads TGTGCCAGCAGCCCGAATCTTCCATACGAGCAGTACTTC. This translates into CASSPNLPYEQYF.

Ten or more counts support this clonotype. The chain uses TRBV27 and TRBJ2-7; 13 positions match TRBD2. V shed 2 bases, J shed 5 bases, and the junction held 15 bases outside the gene matches. Germline V gene sequence: CDR1 MNHEY, CDR2 SMNVEV (reference sequence). CDR3 length: 19 amino acids. The DNA of the CDR3 is TGTGCCAGCAGTTTAAGGGGGACTAGCGGGACCACAACCGGGGACGAGCAGTACTTC. The encoded protein is CASSLRGTSGTTTGDEQYF.

This clonotype has more than one count but fewer than ten. The chain links TRBV12-3 or TRBV12-4 to TRBJ1-5; D call uncertain. The CDR3 is made up of 15 amino acids. V was shortened by 6 bases and J by 9 bases, with 21 bases between the two germline ends. The CDR3: CASSSNAKGSTPQHF. CDR3 nucleotide sequence: TGTGCCAGCAGCAGCAACGCCAAAGGATCTACGCCCCAGCATTTT.